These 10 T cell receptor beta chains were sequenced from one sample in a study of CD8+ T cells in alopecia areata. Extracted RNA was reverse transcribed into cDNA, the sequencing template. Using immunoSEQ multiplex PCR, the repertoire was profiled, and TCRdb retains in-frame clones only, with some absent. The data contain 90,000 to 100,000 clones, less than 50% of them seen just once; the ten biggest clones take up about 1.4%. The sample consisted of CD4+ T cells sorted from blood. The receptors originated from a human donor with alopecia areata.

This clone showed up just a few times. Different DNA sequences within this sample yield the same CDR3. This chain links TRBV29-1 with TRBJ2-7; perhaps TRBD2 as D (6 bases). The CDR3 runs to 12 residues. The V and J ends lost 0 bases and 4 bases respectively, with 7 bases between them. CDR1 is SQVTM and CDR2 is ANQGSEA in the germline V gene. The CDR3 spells CSVEDAGYEQYF. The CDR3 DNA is TGCAGCGTTGAAGATGCGGGGTACGAGCAGTACTTC.

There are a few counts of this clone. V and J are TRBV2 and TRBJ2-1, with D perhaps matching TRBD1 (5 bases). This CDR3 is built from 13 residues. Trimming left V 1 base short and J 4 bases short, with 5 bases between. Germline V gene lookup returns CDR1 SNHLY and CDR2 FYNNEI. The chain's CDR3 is CASSEEGYNEQFF. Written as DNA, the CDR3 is TGTGCCAGCAGTGAAGAGGGGTACAATGAGCAGTTCTTC.

CDR3 region: CASSGPGLAYNEQFF. The CDR3 nucleotides are TGTGCCAGCAGTGGCCCGGGACTAGCCTACAATGAGCAGTTCTTC. This sequence joins TRBV27 and TRBJ2-1; 8 bases are shared with TRBD2. V dropped 5 bases and J dropped 2; count of bases not matched to a gene: 5. Germline V gene lookup returns CDR1 MNHEY and CDR2 SMNVEV (reference sequence). The CDR3 has 15 residues.

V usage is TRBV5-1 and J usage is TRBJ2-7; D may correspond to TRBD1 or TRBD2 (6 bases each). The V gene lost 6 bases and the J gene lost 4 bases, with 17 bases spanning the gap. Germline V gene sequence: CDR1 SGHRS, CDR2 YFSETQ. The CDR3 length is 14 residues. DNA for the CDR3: TGCGCCAGCACGACAGGACCGGGAGCATACGAGCAGTACTTC. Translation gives CASTTGPGAYEQYF.

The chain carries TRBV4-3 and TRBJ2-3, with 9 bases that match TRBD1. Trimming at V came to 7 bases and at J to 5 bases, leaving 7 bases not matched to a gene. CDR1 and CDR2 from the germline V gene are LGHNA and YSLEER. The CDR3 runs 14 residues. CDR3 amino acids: CASTPRGQGDTQYF. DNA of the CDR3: TGCGCCAGCACTCCTCGGGGACAGGGAGATACGCAGTATTTT.

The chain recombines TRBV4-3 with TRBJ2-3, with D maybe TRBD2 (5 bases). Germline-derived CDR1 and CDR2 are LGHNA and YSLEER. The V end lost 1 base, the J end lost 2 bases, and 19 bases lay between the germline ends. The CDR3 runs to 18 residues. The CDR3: CASSQARAEGFDTDTQYF. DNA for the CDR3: TGCGCCAGCAGCCAAGCCCGGGCAGAGGGTTTTGACACAGATACGCAGTATTTT.

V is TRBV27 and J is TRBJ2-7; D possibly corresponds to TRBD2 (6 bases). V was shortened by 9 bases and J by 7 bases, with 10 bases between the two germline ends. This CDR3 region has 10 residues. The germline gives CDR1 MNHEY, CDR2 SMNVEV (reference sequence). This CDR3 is CARVAAEQYF. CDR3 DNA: TGTGCCAGGGTAGCGGCAGAGCAGTACTTC.

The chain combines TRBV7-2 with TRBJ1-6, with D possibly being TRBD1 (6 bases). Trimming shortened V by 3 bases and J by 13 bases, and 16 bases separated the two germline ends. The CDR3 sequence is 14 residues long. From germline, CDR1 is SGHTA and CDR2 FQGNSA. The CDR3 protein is CASSFGGGVKPLHF. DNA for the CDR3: TGTGCCAGCAGCTTCGGGGGCGGGGTGAAGCCCCTCCACTTT.

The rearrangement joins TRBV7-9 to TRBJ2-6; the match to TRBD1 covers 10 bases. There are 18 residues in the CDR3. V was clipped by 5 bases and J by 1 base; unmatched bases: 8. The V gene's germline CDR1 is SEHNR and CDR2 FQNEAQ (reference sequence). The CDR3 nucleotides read TGTGCCAGCAGCCGACAGGGGGCTGGTGGATCTGGGGCCAACGTCCTGACTTTC. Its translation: CASSRQGAGGSGANVLTF.

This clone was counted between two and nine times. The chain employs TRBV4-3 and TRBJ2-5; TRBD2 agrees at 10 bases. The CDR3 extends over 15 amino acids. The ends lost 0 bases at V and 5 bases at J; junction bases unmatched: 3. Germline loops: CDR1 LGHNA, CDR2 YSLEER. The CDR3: CASSQEAGGMETQYF. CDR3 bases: TGCGCCAGCAGCCAAGAAGCGGGGGGGATGGAGACCCAGTACTTC.